The 2 T cell receptor beta chains reported below all come from one sample, sequenced in a study of cytomegalovirus exposure and HLA in healthy donors. 13 Jbeta primers and 60 Vbeta primers were used for the PCR. Generated by immunoSEQ multiplex PCR, the TCRdb table keeps only in-frame clones and is missing some. The table shows 90,000 to 120,000 clones, with 80% to 90% occurring only once. Sequencing was performed on PBMCs. These receptor sequences come from a woman under 30 in good health and CMV-seronegative.

The table lists this clone with a count of one. The chain recombines TRBV9 with TRBJ2-1, with TRBD1 identical over 10 bases. The V and J ends lost 0 bases and 5 bases, in that order; junction bases with no gene match: 5. The CDR3 is 16 amino acids. In germline, CDR1 is SGDLS, CDR2 YYNGEE. For the CDR3, the DNA is TGTGCCAGCAGCGTAGTTAGGACAGGGGGGGACAATGAGCAGTTCTTC. This codes for CASSVVRTGGDNEQFF.

This clone has only one observation. The chain couples TRBV6-6 to TRBJ2-3, with D maybe TRBD2 (5 bases). This CDR3 region has 14 residues. The germline V and J ends were trimmed by 6 bases and 6 bases, with 16 bases remaining between them. Germline V lookup: CDR1 MNHNY, CDR2 SVGAGI (reference sequence). CDR3 sequence: CASRERRPGDTQYF. The CDR3 DNA reads TGTGCCAGCAGAGAGCGGCGACCGGGGGATACGCAGTATTTT.